The 25 T cell receptor beta chains in this list originate from one sample, sequenced in a study of blood T cell repertoires in COVID-19. The data were produced by immunoSEQ multiplex PCR, yet TCRdb's version contains in-frame clones alone and is incomplete. Of 150,000 or so clones in the sample, just under 85% are singletons; the top ten hold about 9.2%. The sample comprised PBMCs or T cells enriched from blood (not recorded which). The receptors come from a man in his forties or fifties who had recovered from COVID-19.

The rearrangement uses TRBV7-2 and TRBJ2-5, with D perhaps TRBD1 (5 bases). The CDR3 extends over 13 amino acids. Germline CDR1 and CDR2: SGHTA and FQGNSA. Trimming pared 1 base from V and 5 bases from J, leaving 8 bases between. In nucleotides, the CDR3 is TGTGCCAGCAGCTTAGGGGGCTTCGAGACCCAGTACTTC. Translation: CASSLGGFETQYF.

This chain links TRBV14 with TRBJ1-5; possibly TRBD1 for D (6 bases). The V end was cut by 6 bases, the J end by 0 bases, with 18 bases between. Germline V gives CDR1 SGHDN, CDR2 FVKESK. This CDR3 contains 17 residues. The CDR3 loop reads CASSHRTVIYSNQPQHF. The CDR3 DNA sequence: TGTGCCAGCAGTCATCGGACAGTAATCTATAGCAATCAGCCCCAGCATTTT.

The chain uses TRBV11-1 and TRBJ2-3; 11 nucleotides match TRBD1. CDR3 length: 16 residues. CDR1 is SGHAT, CDR2 FQDESV, per germline (reference sequence). Trimming cost V 5 bases and J 3 bases; bases outside gene matches: 7. Here the CDR3 reads CASSTRTGGGTDTQYF. CDR3 nucleotide sequence: TGTGCCAGCAGCACCCGGACAGGGGGCGGGACAGATACGCAGTATTTT.

The V gene is TRBV5-5, the J gene TRBJ2-7; TRBD1 matches 7 bases. CDR1 is SGHKS, CDR2 YYEKEE, per germline (reference sequence). The CDR3 extends over 15 amino acids. Trimming removed 3 bases from V and 4 bases from J; junction bases left unmatched: 10. The CDR3 here is CASSSPGQWSYEQYF. The CDR3 DNA reads as TGTGCCAGCAGCTCCCCGGGACAGTGGTCGTACGAGCAGTACTTC.

This sequence joins TRBV5-1 and TRBJ1-2, with 7 bases identical to TRBD1. CDR1 SGHRS and CDR2 YFSETQ come from the germline V gene. This CDR3 contains 13 residues. Trimming cost V 5 bases and J 3 bases; bases outside gene matches: 4. CDR3 in amino acids: CASRYDRDYGYTF. The CDR3 DNA reads TGCGCCAGCAGATATGACAGGGACTATGGCTACACCTTC.

V is TRBV5-1 and J is TRBJ1-4; 9 positions match TRBD1. The CDR3 contains 14 residues. After removal of 0 bases from V and 8 bases from J, the junction contained 2 bases not matched to a gene. In germline, CDR1 is SGHRS, CDR2 YFSETQ. This CDR3 is CASSLGQGEEKLFF. The DNA for the CDR3 is TGCGCCAGCAGCTTGGGACAGGGGGAGGAAAAACTGTTTTTT.

The chain is built from TRBV28 and TRBJ1-5; D may be TRBD1 (6 bases). The CDR3 length is 19 residues. The V end lost 1 base, the J end lost 0 bases, and 19 bases lay between the germline ends. CDR1 is MDHEN and CDR2 is SYDVKM in the germline V gene. The CDR3 DNA sequence: TGTGCCAGCAGTTTATCCTACTCCGATACAGGGTATAGCAATCAGCCCCAGCATTTT. This gives the protein CASSLSYSDTGYSNQPQHF.

CDR3 amino acids: CASSHGQGRSNTGELFF. Here the CDR3 DNA reads TGTGCCAGCAGCCACGGACAGGGCCGGAGTAACACCGGGGAGCTGTTTTTT. The rearrangement uses TRBV14 and TRBJ2-2; TRBD1 matches at 8 bases. The J segment lost 2 bases and the V segment lost 3 bases, leaving 8 bases of the junction unmatched. The CDR3 consists of 17 residues. The germline V gene encodes CDR1 SGHDN and CDR2 FVKESK.

The J gene is TRBJ2-1, the V gene TRBV28; 8 bases agree with TRBD2. J was trimmed by 4 bases and V by 7 bases; bases with no gene match: 9. The CDR3 totals 15 residues. Per germline, CDR1 MDHEN and CDR2 SYDVKM. The CDR3, as DNA: TGTGCCAGCAAGACGAGCGGGGGCCGTTACAATGAGCAGTTCTTC. Encoded protein: CASKTSGGRYNEQFF.

V usage is TRBV7-2 and J usage is TRBJ2-3, with 7 bases lining up with TRBD2. The CDR3 totals 15 residues. Germline V CDR1 and CDR2: SGHTA, FQGNSA. Germline trimming cut 5 bases from V and 2 bases from J; bases unmatched to any gene: 7. CDR3 loop: CASSPQRGFTDTQYF. The CDR3 bases are TGTGCCAGCAGCCCCCAGCGGGGATTCACAGATACGCAGTATTTT.

CDR3 sequence reads: CASSRLRDNYNEQFF. As DNA, the CDR3 is TGTGCCAGTAGTAGACTTAGGGACAACTACAATGAGCAGTTCTTC. The rearrangement joins TRBV19 to TRBJ2-1; TRBD1 might be the D (6 bases). V lost 4 bases and J lost 3, with 13 bases in between. The CDR3 sequence is 15 residues long. CDR1 and CDR2 from the germline V gene are LNHDA and SQIVND (reference sequence).

This clone has just one count. The chain has TRBV2 and TRBJ2-7; 9 positions agree with TRBD1. Germline CDR1 reads SNHLY; CDR2 reads FYNNEI. The CDR3 totals 13 residues. The V and J ends lost 2 bases and 6 bases, in that order; junction bases with no gene match: 2. The DNA for the CDR3 is TGTGCCAGCAGTGAAACAGGGGGCAGCGAGCAGTACTTC. Its protein is CASSETGGSEQYF.

The V and J genes are TRBV7-2 and TRBJ1-5; tentatively, D is TRBD1 (6 bases). V lost 5 bases, J lost 0 bases, and 14 bases lay in between. The length of the CDR3 is 16 residues. CDR1 is SGHTA and CDR2 is FQGNSA in the germline V gene. The CDR3, as DNA: TGTGCCAGCAGCCCCACAGGGCACCTTAGCAATCAGCCCCAGCATTTT. This sequence encodes CASSPTGHLSNQPQHF.

V usage is TRBV9 and J usage is TRBJ2-2, with TRBD1 as a possible D gene (6 bases). Per the germline V gene, CDR1 is SGDLS and CDR2 is YYNGEE. The CDR3 totals 15 residues. Trimming took 4 bases from V and 3 from J, leaving 13 bases between them. In DNA form, the CDR3 reads TGTGCCAGCAGCTCTGGGGACACCTACACCGGGGAGCTGTTTTTT. This codes for CASSSGDTYTGELFF.

V usage is TRBV7-2 and J usage is TRBJ2-5; D possibly corresponds to TRBD2 (5 bases). The germline gives CDR1 SGHTA, CDR2 FQGNSA. This CDR3 is built from 14 residues. V was trimmed by 5 bases and J by 5 bases, leaving 15 bases between them. The CDR3 region is CASSKLGKFETQYF. CDR3 coding DNA: TGTGCCAGCAGCAAACTCGGGAAATTTGAGACCCAGTACTTC.

The V and J genes are TRBV29-1 and TRBJ2-1; 8 bases match TRBD1. The CDR3 consists of 14 residues. Trimming cost V 7 bases and J 0 bases; bases outside gene matches: 5. Germline values: CDR1 SQVTM, CDR2 ANQGSEA. The CDR3, as DNA: TGCAGCGCCGCCACAGGGGGCTCCTACAATGAGCAGTTCTTC. Its protein product is CSAATGGSYNEQFF.

The chain links TRBV11-2 to TRBJ2-7; 7 bases agree with TRBD1. This CDR3 contains 15 residues. J gave up 2 bases and V 5 bases, and 9 bases lay outside the gene matches. The germline V gene has CDR1 SGHAT and CDR2 FQNNGV. The CDR3 bases are TGTGCCAGCAGCCTCCGAGACACAGGGGCCTACGAGCAGTACTTC. It encodes CASSLRDTGAYEQYF.

V is TRBV29-1 and J is TRBJ2-7; D is unresolved. CDR1 is SQVTM, CDR2 ANQGSEA, per germline. The germline V and J ends were trimmed by 4 bases and 6 bases, with 10 bases remaining between them. This CDR3 contains 11 residues. The CDR3 DNA is TGCAGCGTTGGCGCATCGCTCGAGCAGTACTTC. Translating it yields CSVGASLEQYF.

This clone was recorded once. DNA of the CDR3: TGTGCCAGCAGTCGGGACAGGGTTCTCCATGAGCAGTTCTTC. Residues: CASSRDRVLHEQFF. The rearrangement joins TRBV7-2 to TRBJ2-1, with 9 bases fitting TRBD1. The CDR3 has 14 residues. The J segment lost 8 bases and the V segment lost 6 bases, leaving 8 bases of the junction unmatched. Germline V gene data show CDR1 as SGHTA and CDR2 as FQGNSA.

The chain joins TRBV24-1 to TRBJ1-5; D is unclear. This CDR3 region has 18 residues. The germline gives CDR1 KGHDR, CDR2 SFDVKD. The V end lost 9 bases, the J end lost 0 bases, and 23 bases lay between the germline ends. The DNA of the CDR3 is TGTGCCACCGGGCCTCCCGTCTCTATATTGGGTAGCAATCAGCCCCAGCATTTT. Translating it yields CATGPPVSILGSNQPQHF.

This chain joins TRBV7-2 and TRBJ1-2, with 12 bases identical to TRBD1. The germline V gene has CDR1 SGHTA and CDR2 FQGNSA. J lost 6 bases, V lost 0 bases, and 2 bases had no gene match. The length of the CDR3 is 15 residues. The CDR3 DNA sequence: TGTGCCAGCAGCTTAGCGGGGACAGGGGGCCATGGCTACACCTTC. The encoded protein is CASSLAGTGGHGYTF. Supplemented by reference TRBV7-2 and TRBJ1-2, the full variable domain reads GAGVSQSPSNKVTEKGKDVELRCDPISGHTALYWYRQSLGQGLEFLIYFQGNSAPDKSGLPSDRFSAERTGGSVSTLTIQRTQQEDSAVYLCASSLAGTGGHGYTFGSGTRLTVV.

This clone was detected only a few times. V gene TRBV24-1 combines with J gene TRBJ1-1; 7 bases fit TRBD1. CDR3 size: 16 residues. J gave up 1 base and V 3 bases, and 7 bases lay outside the gene matches. CDR1 is KGHDR, CDR2 SFDVKD, per germline. The CDR3 sequence: CATSDHDGDRNTEAFF. The DNA of the CDR3 is TGTGCCACCAGTGATCATGATGGGGACAGGAACACTGAAGCTTTCTTT.

This chain uses TRBV29-1 with TRBJ2-3; TRBD1 is a possible D gene (5 bases). CDR1 is SQVTM and CDR2 is ANQGSEA in the germline V gene. The CDR3 length is 12 residues. V gave up 3 bases and J gave up 4 bases, with 8 bases separating them. The CDR3 is CSVEQGADTQYF. CDR3 DNA: TGCAGCGTTGAGCAGGGCGCAGATACGCAGTATTTT.

The chain has TRBV6-2 or TRBV6-3 and TRBJ1-2, with D possibly matching TRBD1 (5 bases). This CDR3 is 14 amino acids long. Germline V gene lookup returns CDR1 MNHEY and CDR2 SVGEGT. Trimming left V 5 bases short and J 5 bases short, with 15 bases between. The CDR3: CASSATGKWYGYTF. CDR3 coding DNA: TGTGCCAGCAGTGCTACAGGAAAATGGTATGGCTACACCTTC.

The V call is TRBV30, the J call TRBJ2-5, with TRBD2 matching 10 bases. Germline CDR1 GTSNPN, CDR2 SVGIG (reference sequence). This CDR3 comprises 15 residues. J lost 6 bases, V lost 4 bases, and 11 bases had no gene match. The CDR3 bases are TGTGCCTGGACTGGGACTAGCGTGGGAGGGCAGACCCAGTACTTC. Protein sequence: CAWTGTSVGGQTQYF.